These T cell receptor beta chains were read from a single sample in a study of OX40 agonist ivuxolimab in advanced cancers. Measured with immunoSEQ multiplex PCR; TCRdb has only the in-frame clones, and not every one. The sample shows about 46,000 clones, over 70% of them seen only once. The sample was CD4+ or CD8+ T cells sorted from blood, taken in a trial of the OX40 agonist ivuxolimab. These receptor sequences come from an adult with an advanced solid tumor such as melanoma, head and neck, liver or kidney cancer. Each CDR3 is given with its conserved first and last residue. The order of the fields is J gene, D gene, V gene, CDR3 protein. D genes are given only for firm matches.

J gene: TRBJ1-1; D gene: NA; V gene: TRBV4-3; CDR3 protein: CASSQDGFGGTEAFF
J gene: TRBJ2-3; D gene: TRBD2; V gene: TRBV10-1; CDR3 protein: CASSEGLAGGTDTQYF
J gene: TRBJ1-6; D gene: NA; V gene: TRBV11-2; CDR3 protein: CASSPPGRVSPLHF
J gene: TRBJ1-3; D gene: NA; V gene: TRBV7-2; CDR3 protein: CASSLSGGISGNTIYF
J gene: TRBJ2-5; D gene: TRBD2; V gene: TRBV7-2; CDR3 protein: CASNTAGGIETQYF
J gene: TRBJ2-5; D gene: NA; V gene: TRBV5-4; CDR3 protein: CASKEGRYLEETQYF
J gene: TRBJ1-1; D gene: TRBD1; V gene: TRBV14; CDR3 protein: CASSRHSTGGLNTEAFF
J gene: TRBJ1-1; D gene: NA; V gene: TRBV28; CDR3 protein: CASSFWNTEAFF
J gene: TRBJ2-1; D gene: NA; V gene: TRBV29-1; CDR3 protein: CSVVGGNSYNEQFF
J gene: TRBJ2-5; D gene: NA; V gene: TRBV19; CDR3 protein: CASSIDRGGVGAQYF
J gene: TRBJ2-1; D gene: NA; V gene: TRBV20-1; CDR3 protein: CSAQGNEQFF
J gene: TRBJ2-7; D gene: TRBD2; V gene: TRBV11-2; CDR3 protein: CASSSGLAGGYEQYF
J gene: TRBJ2-5; D gene: TRBD2; V gene: TRBV9; CDR3 protein: CASSVGSSGGSRETQYF
J gene: TRBJ1-5; D gene: NA; V gene: TRBV6-6; CDR3 protein: CASSYRGTRSNQPQHF
J gene: TRBJ1-1; D gene: TRBD1; V gene: TRBV5-1; CDR3 protein: CASSLESGGSTEAFF
J gene: TRBJ1-6; D gene: TRBD1; V gene: TRBV6-5; CDR3 protein: CASSYSTGGSNSPLHF
J gene: TRBJ2-1; D gene: NA; V gene: TRBV4-2; CDR3 protein: CASSRGTSPSYNEQFF
J gene: TRBJ2-5; D gene: NA; V gene: TRBV7-2; CDR3 protein: CASSSMLQETQYF
J gene: TRBJ1-1; D gene: NA; V gene: TRBV7-2; CDR3 protein: CASSLQGNTEAFF
J gene: TRBJ1-1; D gene: NA; V gene: TRBV5-1; CDR3 protein: CASSLYGANTEAFF
J gene: TRBJ1-1; D gene: TRBD1; V gene: TRBV9; CDR3 protein: CASSTRTGEAFF
J gene: TRBJ2-7; D gene: NA; V gene: TRBV6-5; CDR3 protein: CASSSTSYEQYF
J gene: TRBJ2-7; D gene: TRBD2; V gene: TRBV10-3; CDR3 protein: CAISELAGSSYEQYF
J gene: TRBJ2-2; D gene: TRBD2; V gene: TRBV5-1; CDR3 protein: CASSLDPSGTTGELFF
J gene: TRBJ1-2; D gene: NA; V gene: TRBV13; CDR3 protein: CASSDPQGSNYGYTF
J gene: TRBJ1-1; D gene: NA; V gene: TRBV7-9; CDR3 protein: CASSVDGRNTEAFF
J gene: TRBJ1-4; D gene: NA; V gene: TRBV5-1; CDR3 protein: CASSSGGATNEKLFF
J gene: TRBJ2-7; D gene: TRBD1; V gene: TRBV18; CDR3 protein: CASSPFGTGNYEQYF
J gene: TRBJ2-5; D gene: NA; V gene: TRBV11-2; CDR3 protein: CASRSGTQETQYF
J gene: TRBJ2-1; D gene: TRBD2; V gene: TRBV7-2; CDR3 protein: CASSPSSGGSNEQFF
J gene: TRBJ2-3; D gene: TRBD2; V gene: TRBV15; CDR3 protein: CATSRRTSGTDTQYF
J gene: TRBJ1-2; D gene: NA; V gene: TRBV29-1; CDR3 protein: CSGSFTGTLGYTF
J gene: TRBJ1-6; D gene: NA; V gene: TRBV28; CDR3 protein: CASSWVDRKVPSPLHF
J gene: TRBJ1-5; D gene: TRBD1; V gene: TRBV2; CDR3 protein: CASNKQGASNQPQHF
J gene: TRBJ2-2; D gene: NA; V gene: TRBV9; CDR3 protein: CASSPSGGANTGELFF
J gene: TRBJ1-1; D gene: NA; V gene: TRBV5-1; CDR3 protein: CASSPSGQGEAFF
J gene: TRBJ2-3; D gene: NA; V gene: TRBV18; CDR3 protein: CASSPNLGTSGYF
J gene: TRBJ2-2; D gene: NA; V gene: TRBV5-6; CDR3 protein: CASSLLFGSGLFF
J gene: TRBJ2-1; D gene: TRBD2; V gene: TRBV10-3; CDR3 protein: CAIRGSGTSGPSSYNEQFF
J gene: TRBJ2-2; D gene: TRBD1; V gene: TRBV10-2; CDR3 protein: CASTGTGAGELFF
J gene: TRBJ2-5; D gene: NA; V gene: TRBV18; CDR3 protein: CASSPALSGETQYF
J gene: TRBJ1-6; D gene: NA; V gene: TRBV7-2; CDR3 protein: CASSFRGLHNSPLHF
J gene: TRBJ1-1; D gene: NA; V gene: TRBV7-3; CDR3 protein: CASSSSMNTEAFF
J gene: TRBJ1-2; D gene: NA; V gene: TRBV7-8; CDR3 protein: CASSLELGIYGYTF
J gene: TRBJ2-7; D gene: TRBD1; V gene: TRBV11-3; CDR3 protein: CASSRGQNKGQYF
J gene: TRBJ2-2; D gene: TRBD2; V gene: TRBV7-9; CDR3 protein: CASSLAQLADTGELFF
J gene: TRBJ2-1; D gene: TRBD2; V gene: TRBV5-1; CDR3 protein: CASSPGTSGYNEQFF
J gene: TRBJ1-1; D gene: TRBD1; V gene: TRBV27; CDR3 protein: CASRPPGGRLNTEAFF
J gene: TRBJ2-1; D gene: TRBD2; V gene: TRBV19; CDR3 protein: CASWSGRDSYNEQFF
J gene: TRBJ2-7; D gene: NA; V gene: TRBV10-3; CDR3 protein: CAISAQGYEQYF
J gene: TRBJ2-3; D gene: TRBD1; V gene: TRBV5-6; CDR3 protein: CASSTTGTGVTDTQYF
J gene: TRBJ2-2; D gene: NA; V gene: TRBV7-3; CDR3 protein: CASSPQGNTGELFF
J gene: TRBJ2-5; D gene: TRBD2; V gene: TRBV10-3; CDR3 protein: CAISESSGFWTSGKETQYF
J gene: TRBJ1-5; D gene: TRBD1; V gene: TRBV6-6; CDR3 protein: CASSSQGGQPQHF
J gene: TRBJ1-4; D gene: NA; V gene: TRBV18; CDR3 protein: CASSPWGGTNEKLFF
J gene: TRBJ1-3; D gene: NA; V gene: TRBV7-9; CDR3 protein: CASSFTPPGNTIYF
J gene: TRBJ1-6; D gene: TRBD1; V gene: TRBV15; CDR3 protein: CATSREYRGAKNSPLHF
J gene: TRBJ2-7; D gene: TRBD1; V gene: TRBV7-2; CDR3 protein: CASSLAPDRSSYEQYF
J gene: TRBJ2-1; D gene: TRBD2; V gene: TRBV7-2; CDR3 protein: CASSFWTSGSFSYNEQFF